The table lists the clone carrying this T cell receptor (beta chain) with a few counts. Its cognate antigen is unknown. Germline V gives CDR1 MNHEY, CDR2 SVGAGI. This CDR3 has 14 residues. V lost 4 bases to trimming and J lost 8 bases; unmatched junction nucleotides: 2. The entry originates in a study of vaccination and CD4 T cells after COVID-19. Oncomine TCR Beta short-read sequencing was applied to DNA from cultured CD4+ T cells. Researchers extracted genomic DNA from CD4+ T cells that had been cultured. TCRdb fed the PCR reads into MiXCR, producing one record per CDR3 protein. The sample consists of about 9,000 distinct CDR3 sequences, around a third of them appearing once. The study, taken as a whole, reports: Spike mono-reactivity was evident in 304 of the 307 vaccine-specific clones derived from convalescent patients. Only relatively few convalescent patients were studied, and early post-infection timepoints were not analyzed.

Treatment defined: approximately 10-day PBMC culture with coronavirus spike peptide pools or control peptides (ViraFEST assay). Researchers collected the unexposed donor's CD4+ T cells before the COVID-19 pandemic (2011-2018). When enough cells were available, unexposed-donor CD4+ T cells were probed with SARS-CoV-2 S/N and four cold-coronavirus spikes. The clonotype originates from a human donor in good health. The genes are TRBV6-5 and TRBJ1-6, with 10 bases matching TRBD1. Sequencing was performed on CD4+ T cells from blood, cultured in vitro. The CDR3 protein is CASSSGQGYSPLHF. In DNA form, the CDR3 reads TGTGCCAGCAGTTCGGGACAGGGGTATTCACCCCTCCACTTT.